The 27 T cell receptor beta chains in this list originate from one sample, sequenced in a study of molecular identifiers for immune sequencing clone quantification. From the PCR reads, TCRdb called clonotypes with MiXCR, one entry per CDR3 protein. In the table there are about 68,000 distinct CDR3 sequences, around a sixth of which are singletons. Sequencing was done on a sample of naive CD8+ T cells from blood, with Jurkat cell RNA spiked in. Subset of the sample: FACS-sorted CD8+CD4-CCR7+CD45RA+ naive T cells. These receptors all stem from a human donor in good health. Some libraries in this study had Jurkat cell RNA spiked in.

This clonotype was seen ten or more times. The rearrangement links TRBV7-2 to TRBJ2-1; weak D call: TRBD1 (5 bases). Trimming cost V 5 bases and J 8 bases, with 10 bases left between them. Germline CDR1 SGHTA, CDR2 FQGNSA. The CDR3 is 12 residues long. The CDR3 protein is CASSPQGYEQFF. DNA for the CDR3: TGTGCCAGCAGCCCTCAGGGCTATGAGCAGTTCTTC.

Comment on this clonotype: This clone may be a read error of a much larger clone one base away. V gene TRBV3-1 combines with J gene TRBJ1-2, with TRBD1 matching 8 bases. This CDR3 contains 13 residues. Germline-derived CDR1 and CDR2 are LGHDT and YNNKEL (reference sequence). CDR3: CTSSPGTGYGYTF. The CDR3, as DNA: TGTACCAGCAGCCCTGGGACAGGATATGGCTACACCTTC.

This clonotype was observed many times. The chain uses TRBV5-5 and TRBJ2-7; 9 nucleotides match TRBD1. The CDR3 is 17 residues long. The trim removed 0 bases at V and 2 bases at J, leaving 9 bases unmatched. Per germline, CDR1 SGHKS and CDR2 YYEKEE (reference sequence). CDR3 in DNA: TGTGCCAGCAGCTTGGAAACGAGGACAGGGGACCCCTACGAGCAGTACTTC. This sequence encodes CASSLETRTGDPYEQYF.

This clonotype was picked up many times. The chain has TRBV10-3 and TRBJ2-5; D perhaps matches TRBD1 (5 bases). The CDR3 covers 15 residues. Germline CDR1 and CDR2: ENHRY and SYGVKD. Deletions cut 3 bases from V and 2 bases from J, with 13 bases between. The DNA of the CDR3 is TGTGCCATCAGTGACCGGCAGGGCGGACAAGAGACCCAGTACTTC. It encodes CAISDRQGGQETQYF.

This clonotype was seen only a few times. The V gene is TRBV30, the J gene TRBJ2-1; D unresolved. The CDR3 is 11 residues long. The V end lost 4 bases, the J end lost 5 bases, and 6 bases lay between the germline ends. Germline CDR1 is GTSNPN and CDR2 is SVGIG (reference sequence). The CDR3 spells CAWIVHNEQFF. CDR3 in DNA: TGTGCCTGGATAGTTCACAATGAGCAGTTCTTC. Full variable domain (rest looked up from reference TRBV30 and TRBJ2-1): SQTIHQWPATLVQPVGSPLSLECTVEGTSNPNLYWYRQAAGRGLQLLFYSVGIGQISSEVPQNLSASRPQDRQFILSSKKLLLSDSGFYLCAWIVHNEQFFGPGTRLTVL.

Concerning this clonotype: A much larger clone sits a single nucleotide away, making a read error possible. V and J are TRBV12-3 or TRBV12-4 and TRBJ2-3, with D perhaps matching TRBD1 (5 bases). Trimming left V 6 bases short and J 2 bases short, with 15 bases between. The CDR3 runs 15 residues. The DNA of the CDR3 is TGTGCCAGCAGAGGTATAGGACACGCCACAGATACGCAGTATTTT. Protein product: CASRGIGHATDTQYF.

Comment on this clonotype: A clone one base away is much larger, so this may be a read error. This chain connects TRBV11-3 to TRBJ1-4, with D unclear. The germline V gene has CDR1 SGHNT and CDR2 YENEEA. The CDR3 is made up of 12 amino acids. The CDR3 DNA follows: TGTGTCAGCAGCCCCCGCGGCGAAAAACTGTTTTTT. Translated, it gives CVSSPRGEKLFF.

In its sample, this clonotype was seen many times. V and J are TRBV28 and TRBJ1-3, with TRBD1 identical over 7 bases. The V segment lost 5 bases and the J segment 3 bases; nucleotides outside the gene matches: 7. Per the germline V gene, CDR1 is MDHEN and CDR2 is SYDVKM. The length of the CDR3 is 15 residues. The CDR3 sequence: CASSPPGQIGNTIYF. The CDR3 DNA reads TGTGCCAGCAGTCCGCCGGGACAGATTGGAAACACCATATATTTT. Full variable domain (missing parts from reference TRBV28 and TRBJ1-3): DVKVTQSSRYLVKRTGEKVFLECVQDMDHENMFWYRQDPGLGLRLIYFSYDVKMKEKGDIPEGYSVSREKKERFSLILESASTNQTSMYLCASSPPGQIGNTIYFGEGSWLTVV.

This clonotype has ten or more counts. The gene calls are TRBV29-1 and TRBJ2-7; 7 bases map to TRBD1. The germline CDR1 and CDR2 sequences are SQVTM and ANQGSEA. The CDR3 sequence is 13 residues long. The V segment lost 5 bases and the J segment 3 bases; nucleotides outside the gene matches: 7. The CDR3 DNA reads as TGCAGCGTTTTTGGACAGGAATACTACGAGCAGTACTTC. Protein product: CSVFGQEYYEQYF.

This clonotype was seen just once. One junction end disagrees with the germline gene, perhaps due to a read error. The chain is built from TRBV12-3 or TRBV12-4 and TRBJ1-3; D is uncertain. The CDR3 extends over 15 amino acids. The CDR3 region is CASSPLGISGNTIHF. In DNA, the CDR3 is TGTGCCAGCAGTCCCCTGGGGATCTCTGGAAACACCATACATTTT.

This clonotype was picked up many times. The V and J genes are TRBV6-5 and TRBJ2-1; TRBD1 agrees at 8 bases. This CDR3 has 18 amino acids. V shed 6 bases and J 1 base; nucleotides not matched to a gene: 14. The germline V gene encodes CDR1 MNHEY and CDR2 SVGAGI. The CDR3 nucleotides are TGTGCCAGCAGACCTGGACAGGGACGTTTTCGGTCCTACAATGAGCAGTTCTTC. Its protein is CASRPGQGRFRSYNEQFF.

This chain links TRBV7-9 with TRBJ1-2; no reliable D call. There are 15 residues in the CDR3. CDR1 is SEHNR, CDR2 FQNEAQ, per germline (reference sequence). V was trimmed by 5 bases and J by 2 bases, leaving 15 bases between them. This chain's CDR3 is CASSLIQTRNYGYTF. CDR3 DNA: TGTGCCAGCAGCCTCATCCAGACAAGGAACTATGGCTACACCTTC.

This clonotype has a count of ten or more. This chain connects TRBV28 to TRBJ1-2; 7 bases fit TRBD1. Germline values: CDR1 MDHEN, CDR2 SYDVKM. The V segment lost 4 bases and the J segment 8 bases; nucleotides outside the gene matches: 22. The CDR3 sequence is 18 residues long. DNA of the CDR3: TGTGCCAGCAGTTCCCACTCGTCCCGGGACAGTTTCGGAGAAGGCTACACCTTC. It encodes CASSSHSSRDSFGEGYTF.

This clonotype was counted only a few times. The chain uses TRBV7-9 and TRBJ2-7; D is possibly TRBD1 (5 bases). V was cut by 3 bases and J by 0 bases, with 9 bases left in between. This CDR3 is built from 14 residues. Germline loops: CDR1 SEHNR, CDR2 FQNEAQ (reference sequence). The CDR3 nucleotides are TGTGCCAGCAGCTTCGAGACAGCCTCCTACGAGCAGTACTTC. It specifies CASSFETASYEQYF.

In its sample, this clonotype was seen many times. The chain links TRBV12-3 or TRBV12-4 to TRBJ1-6; D unclear. Trimming cost V 3 bases and J 4 bases, with 4 bases left between them. The CDR3 contains 13 residues. As DNA, the CDR3 is TGTGCCAGCAGTTTCGGGTATAATTCACCCCTCCACTTT. The encoded protein is CASSFGYNSPLHF.

Ten or more counts support this clonotype. The genes are TRBV7-8 and TRBJ2-5; the D is unclear. V was shortened by 1 base and J by 5 bases, with 17 bases between the two germline ends. Per germline, CDR1 SGHVS and CDR2 FQNEAQ. The CDR3 is 16 residues long. For the CDR3, the DNA is TGTGCCAGCAGCTTAGGAGTACGGCCGGTTAGCGAGACCCAGTACTTC. Protein product: CASSLGVRPVSETQYF.

The chain carries TRBV3-1 and TRBJ2-4, with 11 bases that match TRBD2. In germline, CDR1 is LGHDT, CDR2 YNNKEL (reference sequence). The J segment lost 13 bases and the V segment lost 3 bases, leaving 20 bases of the junction unmatched. The CDR3 sequence is 18 residues long. The CDR3 DNA sequence: TGTGCCAGCAGCCATATGCTAGCGGGAGGACTAGCCAAAAGCATCCAGTACTTC. Translation gives CASSHMLAGGLAKSIQYF.

This clonotype occurred many times. The rearrangement uses TRBV4-2 and TRBJ1-4; the D gene is possibly TRBD1 (5 bases). CDR1 and CDR2 from the germline V gene are LGHNA and YNFKEQ. The CDR3 is made up of 14 amino acids. The V end lost 4 bases, the J end lost 2 bases, and 8 bases lay between the germline ends. The CDR3 loop reads CASSPRETNEKLFF. CDR3 nucleotide sequence: TGTGCCAGCAGCCCCAGGGAGACTAATGAAAAACTGTTTTTT.

This clonotype was recorded at least ten times. V and J are TRBV4-1 and TRBJ2-1; 8 bases match TRBD2. Germline assignment: CDR1 MGHRA and CDR2 YSYEKL. V gave up 6 bases and J gave up 8 bases; unmatched junction bases: 9. There are 14 residues in the CDR3. This CDR3 is CASRGAGVGDEQFF. In DNA form, the CDR3 reads TGCGCCAGCAGAGGAGCGGGAGTAGGCGATGAGCAGTTCTTC.

This clonotype was counted ten times or more. The rearrangement links TRBV4-1 to TRBJ1-2; 7 nucleotides match TRBD1. V dropped 0 bases and J dropped 6; count of bases not matched to a gene: 10. The CDR3 has 16 amino acids. CDR1 MGHRA and CDR2 YSYEKL come from the germline V gene. The CDR3 nucleotides are TGCGCCAGCAGCCAAGATTCGGGACAGAGTGGGAATGGCTACACCTTC. Translated, it gives CASSQDSGQSGNGYTF.

Ten or more counts support this clonotype. The chain uses TRBV30 and TRBJ2-7, with 11 bases matching TRBD2. Germline CDR1 reads GTSNPN; CDR2 reads SVGIG (reference sequence). CDR3 size: 14 residues. After removal of 4 bases from V and 3 bases from J, the junction contained 5 bases not matched to a gene. The DNA for the CDR3 is TGTGCCTGGACGGCCGGGACTAGCGGCTACGAGCAGTACTTC. Amino acid sequence: CAWTAGTSGYEQYF.

This clonotype showed up just once. This clone may be a read error of a much larger clone one base away. This chain uses TRBV28 with TRBJ2-7; D is possibly TRBD2 (7 bases). CDR1 and CDR2 from the germline V gene are MDHEN and SYDVKM. With 3 bases removed from V and 7 bases from J, the gap between germline ends came to 13 bases. This CDR3 has 13 amino acids. In DNA form, the CDR3 reads TGTGCCAGCAGTTTTCGGGGGGCAGGTGAGCAGTACTTC. Encoded protein: CASSFRGAGEQYF.

As for this clonotype: A read error may explain this, as a much larger clone is one base away. The limits of the CDR3 on the DNA are not certain, so only TCRdb's listed CDR3 is given. The chain carries TRBV19 and TRBJ1-2. From its first to its last residue, the CDR3 has 16 amino acids. The germline gives CDR1 LNHDA, CDR2 SQIVND (reference sequence). This chain's CDR3 is CASSIFFAAGSYGCTF.

This clonotype was observed at least ten times. J is TRBJ2-1 and V is TRBV9, with 9 bases identical to TRBD2. The trim removed 4 bases at V and 9 bases at J, leaving 14 bases unmatched. Germline-derived CDR1 and CDR2 are SGDLS and YYNGEE. The CDR3 spans 16 residues. The CDR3 spells CASSPPSRREGGEQFF. The CDR3 DNA is TGTGCCAGCAGCCCCCCTAGCAGGCGGGAGGGCGGTGAGCAGTTCTTC.

A few counts support this clonotype. The gene calls are TRBV7-9 and TRBJ2-7; no firm D call. CDR1 is SEHNR and CDR2 is FQNEAQ in the germline V gene (reference sequence). V lost 7 bases and J 3 bases, leaving 13 bases between the germline ends. The CDR3 totals 13 residues. The CDR3 reads CASKYGDLYEQYV. In nucleotides, the CDR3 is TGTGCCAGCAAGTACGGAGACCTCTACGAGCAGTACGTC.

Ten or more counts support this clonotype. For the CDR3, the DNA is TGCGCCAGCAGCCACCCTTCAGGGTCTCAGCCCCAGCATTTT. Its translation: CASSHPSGSQPQHF. The chain carries TRBV4-1 and TRBJ1-5; TRBD1 might be the D (5 bases). Looked up from germline, CDR1 is MGHRA and CDR2 is YSYEKL. V dropped 3 bases and J dropped 6 bases, with 12 bases sitting between them. The CDR3 is 14 residues long.

Ten or more counts support this clonotype. V gene TRBV6-2 or TRBV6-3 combines with J gene TRBJ2-3; TRBD2 matches at 9 bases. V gave up 1 base and J gave up 2 bases; unmatched junction bases: 4. The CDR3 consists of 16 residues. CDR1 MNHEY and CDR2 SVGEGT come from the germline V gene. CDR3 bases: TGTGCCAGCAGTTACTGGCGGGAGGGAGACACAGATACGCAGTATTTT. Translation: CASSYWREGDTDTQYF.